This T cell receptor beta chain was documented in a study of T cells in Graves' hyperthyroidism and ophthalmopathy. Overall study context: Before any treatment, at initial diagnosis, peripheral blood was collected.

This CDR3 has 15 amino acids. Germline loops: CDR1 SGHVS, CDR2 FNYEAQ. V was clipped by 1 base and J by 2 bases, with 12 bases between them. This clonotype was observed at least ten times. Its antigen is not identified. What was amplified from RNA transcripts were TCR beta CDR3 regions. HTBI primers drove first-round RT-PCR of the TCR CDR3. TCRdb processed the multiplex PCR reads anew with MiXCR; each CDR3 protein has one entry. The sample lists about 370,000 distinct CDR3 sequences; about 15% were seen once. Findings and limits, study-wide: Among thyroid clonotypes expanded above 0.001, most also appeared in blood.

The sequence was obtained from a woman aged 55-70 years with Graves' ophthalmopathy. The chain links TRBV7-6 to TRBJ2-7; weak D call: TRBD2 (6 bases). Sequenced material: blood. As DNA, the CDR3 is TGTGCCAGCAGCTTAGGAGCGGGCCCAACCTACGAGCAGTACTTC. Its protein product is CASSLGAGPTYEQYF. Full variable domain (remainder filled in from reference TRBV7-6 and TRBJ2-7): GAGVSQSPRYKVTKRGQDVALRCDPISGHVSLYWYRQALGQGPEFLTYFNYEAQQDKSGLPNDRFSAERPEGSISTLTIQRTEQRDSAMYRCASSLGAGPTYEQYFGPGTRLTVT.